The present T cell receptor beta chain was sequenced within a study of T cells in Graves' hyperthyroidism and ophthalmopathy. RNA transcripts yielded amplified TCR beta CDR3 regions. HTBI primers were employed in a first-round RT-PCR of the TCR CDR3. TCRdb itself ran the multiplex PCR reads through MiXCR, one entry per CDR3 protein. The data hold about 560,000 distinct CDR3 sequences, with around 15% observed a single time. No progression to ophthalmopathy during 18 months of follow-up defined stable disease. It was less than 13 ml of fresh peripheral blood that supplied the PBMCs. V was pared by 6 bases and J by 10 bases, with 16 bases between. Germline CDR1 DFQATT, CDR2 SNEGSKA (reference sequence). The CDR3 runs 12 residues.

V usage is TRBV20-1 and J usage is TRBJ2-1; D gene unclear. The sequence came from a woman under 30 with Graves' hyperthyroidism. The sequencing input was blood. DNA of the CDR3: TGCAGTGCCCAGAAAAAAATAAAAGAGCAGTTCTTC. Protein product: CSAQKKIKEQFF.